The rows below give T cell receptor beta chains drawn from one sample of a study of CD8 T cells in Susac syndrome. TCRdb fed the immunoSEQ multiplex PCR reads into MiXCR, producing one record per CDR3 protein. The sample records 150,000 to 200,000 distinct CDR3 sequences, more than 90% being singletons. The material sequenced was CD4+ T cells from PBMCs. The receptors were gathered from a human donor in good health. Both conserved end residues are part of each CDR3. The D gene is left open where the match is weak.

d_call j_call v_call cdr3_aa
TRBD1 TRBJ2-1 TRBV11-1 CASSRGQLSSYNEQFF
NA TRBJ1-6 TRBV2 CASSETANSPLHF
TRBD1 TRBJ2-1 TRBV5-1 CASSGGTGDEQFF
TRBD1 TRBJ1-2 TRBV5-1 CASSGDSFYGYTF
NA TRBJ2-7 TRBV2 CASSDGGTYEQYF
NA TRBJ2-5 TRBV4-3 CASSQQGRPQETQYF
TRBD2 TRBJ2-1 TRBV29-1 CSVAPGLAGAQQFF
NA TRBJ2-7 TRBV20-1 CSMESSYEQYF
NA TRBJ1-1 TRBV30 CAWSLTSTEAFF
TRBD1 TRBJ1-6 TRBV7-9 CASSAGTGNNSPLHF
TRBD1 TRBJ1-4 TRBV12-3/TRBV12-4 CASSIRGREKLFF
TRBD2 TRBJ2-1 TRBV7-8 CASSFGLAGSSYNEQFF
NA TRBJ2-7 TRBV7-2 CASSLAAGGYEQYF
NA TRBJ2-3 TRBV29-1 CSVGGLWSSDTQYF
NA TRBJ1-1 TRBV5-1 CASSLDFSGEAFF
TRBD1 TRBJ2-3 TRBV7-9 CASSSILDRGTDTQYF
TRBD1 TRBJ1-6 TRBV6-6 CASSPPGTTGGSPLHF
NA TRBJ2-1 TRBV3-1 CASSTRPIGGLYNEQFF
NA TRBJ1-1 TRBV7-9 CASSPRENTEAFF
NA TRBJ1-2 TRBV18 CASSLTGRTDSNYGYTF
TRBD2 TRBJ2-3 TRBV11-2 CASSFGGLADTQYF
NA TRBJ2-1 TRBV10-3 CAPPHEQFF
NA TRBJ1-1 TRBV27 CASSPGTLGAAFF
NA TRBJ2-2 TRBV6-2/TRBV6-3 CASSRQLTGELFF
NA TRBJ1-1 TRBV4-2 CASSYDGQNTEAFF
TRBD1 TRBJ2-7 TRBV30 CAWNPGGQTYEQYF
NA TRBJ2-7 TRBV7-2 CASSTKRYEQYF
NA TRBJ2-5 TRBV9 CASSRQRRGQETQYF
NA TRBJ2-7 TRBV27 CASSLHLSSYEQYF
NA TRBJ1-3 TRBV30 CAWRIPGAGNTIYF
TRBD1 TRBJ1-6 TRBV20-1 CSAQTGTGGSPLHF
NA TRBJ1-2 TRBV29-1 CSVGGRGYGYTF
NA TRBJ1-5 TRBV5-6 CASSQADGRQPQHF
TRBD1 TRBJ2-2 TRBV7-2 CASSLEGDRATGELFF
NA TRBJ2-7 TRBV7-2 CASSPPGQPYEQYF
TRBD2 TRBJ2-5 TRBV20-1 CSAEGLSREETQYF
TRBD1 TRBJ1-2 TRBV7-8 CASSFRDSSNGYTF
NA TRBJ2-7 TRBV5-1 CASSLDGTNEQYF
TRBD1 TRBJ2-7 TRBV4-3 CASSLTGAGYEQYF
TRBD1 TRBJ1-6 TRBV7-2 CASRPTGAISPLHF
NA TRBJ2-2 TRBV20-1 CSVPNGRGPGELFF
NA TRBJ2-1 TRBV20-1 CSARDRLSYNEQFF
TRBD1 TRBJ2-5 TRBV23-1 CASGPPGTGAPPLQETQYF
NA TRBJ1-1 TRBV29-1 CSVDENTEAFF
TRBD1 TRBJ1-6 TRBV20-1 CSAASGTGDSPLHF
NA TRBJ2-7 TRBV13 CASSLVLGEQYF
TRBD1 TRBJ1-2 TRBV18 CASSHPGQSGYTF
NA TRBJ1-2 TRBV27 CASSLYGTAYGYTF
NA TRBJ1-1 TRBV29-1 CSVAPQGNTEAFF
NA TRBJ1-6 TRBV20-1 CSARDGSYNSPLHF
TRBD1 TRBJ1-2 TRBV29-1 CSVGGDRKANYGYTF
NA TRBJ2-7 TRBV30 CAWSEEVISYEQYF